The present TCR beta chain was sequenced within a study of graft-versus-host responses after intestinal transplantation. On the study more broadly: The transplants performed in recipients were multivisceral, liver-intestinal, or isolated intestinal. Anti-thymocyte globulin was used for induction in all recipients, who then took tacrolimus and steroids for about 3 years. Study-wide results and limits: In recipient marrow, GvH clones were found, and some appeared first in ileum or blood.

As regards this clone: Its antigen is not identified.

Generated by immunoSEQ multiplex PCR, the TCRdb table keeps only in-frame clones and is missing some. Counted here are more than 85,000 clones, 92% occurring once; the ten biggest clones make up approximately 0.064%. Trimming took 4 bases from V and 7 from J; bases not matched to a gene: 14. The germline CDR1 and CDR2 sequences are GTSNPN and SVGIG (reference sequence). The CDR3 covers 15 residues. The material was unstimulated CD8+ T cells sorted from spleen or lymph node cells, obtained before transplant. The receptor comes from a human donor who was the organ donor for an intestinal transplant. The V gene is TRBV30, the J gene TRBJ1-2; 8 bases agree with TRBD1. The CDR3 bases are TGTGCCTGGACACCAGACAGGGGAGGTTCCGTTGGCTACACCTTC. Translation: CAWTPDRGGSVGYTF.